What follows are 12 T cell receptor beta chains derived from one specimen sequenced in a study of human T cells and chemical hapten exposure. This sample's time point: patch test 3, about 24 weeks after DPC sensitization. Treatment in this sample: therapeutic diphenylcyclopropenone sensitization with weekly scalp DPC. Via MiXCR, TCRdb re-called the RACE reads, giving one row per CDR3 protein. The repertoire holds 210,000 or so distinct CDR3 sequences, with about 25% as singletons. The specimen was whole blood, collected in connection with sensitization to the hapten diphenylcyclopropenone (DPC). Source of these receptors: a woman between 40 and 50 years old with alopecia areata. Some clones in this sample may be carry-over from other donors' samples.

This rearrangement joins TRBV7-2 to TRBJ2-5; 14 bases are a match to TRBD2. CDR3 size: 16 residues. Trimming cost V 0 bases and J 9 bases; bases outside gene matches: 6. Looked up from germline, CDR1 is SGHTA and CDR2 is FQGNSA. The CDR3 protein is CASSLAGLAGASSQYF. In nucleotides, the CDR3 is TGTGCCAGCAGCTTAGCGGGACTAGCGGGGGCCTCGTCCCAGTACTTC.

CDR3 sequence (DNA): TGTGCCAGCAGCAGATACAGGGGTGGGGAAGAGACCCAGTACTTC. The encoded protein is CASSRYRGGEETQYF. The rearrangement links TRBV7-9 to TRBJ2-5; 7 nucleotides agree with TRBD1. The germline V gene encodes CDR1 SEHNR and CDR2 FQNEAQ (reference sequence). Germline trimming cut 5 bases from V and 3 bases from J; bases unmatched to any gene: 9. The CDR3 consists of 15 residues.

The chain employs TRBV7-9 and TRBJ2-3; 9 bases agree with TRBD2. In germline, CDR1 is SEHNR, CDR2 FQNEAQ (reference sequence). Trimming at V came to 6 bases and at J to 3 bases, leaving 7 bases not matched to a gene. This CDR3 comprises 15 residues. This chain's CDR3 is CASREGLAATDTQYF. The CDR3 DNA reads as TGTGCCAGCAGGGAGGGACTAGCCGCAACAGATACGCAGTATTTT. Full variable domain (missing parts from reference TRBV7-9 and TRBJ2-3): DTGVSQNPRHKITKRGQNVTFRCDPISEHNRLYWYRQTLGQGPEFLTYFQNEAQLEKSRLLSDRFSAERPKGSFSTLEIQRTEQGDSAMYLCASREGLAATDTQYFGPGTRLTVL.

The V and J genes are TRBV12-3 or TRBV12-4 and TRBJ1-1; 7 bases line up with TRBD1. The V segment lost 8 bases and the J segment 6 bases; nucleotides outside the gene matches: 6. This CDR3 is built from 12 residues. CDR3 residues: CASGDRVAEAFF. The CDR3 DNA reads TGTGCCAGCGGAGACAGGGTCGCTGAAGCTTTCTTT.

In this sample, this clonotype turned up a few times. V and J are TRBV29-1 and TRBJ2-7; 12 positions agree with TRBD2. Germline CDR1 is SQVTM and CDR2 is ANQGSEA. The length of the CDR3 is 14 residues. With 4 bases clipped from V and 5 bases from J, the junction kept 6 bases outside the gene matches. The CDR3 region is CSVGATSGRHEQYF. For the CDR3, the DNA is TGCAGCGTTGGTGCTACTAGCGGGAGGCACGAGCAGTACTTC.

This clonotype was observed once. The gene calls are TRBV18 and TRBJ1-1, with 12 bases identical to TRBD1. V was pared by 0 bases and J by 0 bases, with 2 bases of the junction left unmatched. Germline V lookup: CDR1 KGHSH, CDR2 LQKENI. The CDR3 consists of 17 residues. CDR3 DNA sequence: TGTGCCAGCTCACCACCCGGGACAGGGGGCATGAACACTGAAGCTTTCTTT. Protein sequence: CASSPPGTGGMNTEAFF.

This clonotype was observed many times. This rearrangement joins TRBV6-5 to TRBJ1-1; D might be TRBD1 (6 bases). Trimming pared 5 bases from V and 4 bases from J, leaving 11 bases between. This CDR3 contains 13 residues. CDR1 MNHEY and CDR2 SVGAGI come from the germline V gene. The CDR3 sequence is CASSPHRVTEAFF. The CDR3 nucleotides are TGTGCCAGCAGTCCCCACAGGGTCACTGAAGCTTTCTTT.

Of note for this clonotype: Germline is not matched at one junction end, which may reflect a read error. The gene calls are TRBV5-6 and TRBJ2-1; D gene unclear. Germline lookup yields CDR1 SGHDT and CDR2 YYEEEE. This CDR3 spans 13 amino acids. In DNA form, the CDR3 reads TGTGTCAGCAGCTTTGGGGCCTACAATGAGCAGTTCTTC. It specifies CVSSFGAYNEQFF.

V usage is TRBV4-3 and J usage is TRBJ1-5, with D possibly TRBD1 on 5 matching bases. CDR3 length: 15 residues. V gave up 4 bases and J gave up 3 bases, with 13 bases separating them. The germline gives CDR1 LGHNA, CDR2 YSLEER. The CDR3 DNA reads as TGCGCCAGCAGCCCAAGGTCAGGGCACAATCAGCCCCAGCATTTT. Amino acid sequence: CASSPRSGHNQPQHF.

V usage is TRBV7-2 and J usage is TRBJ2-2; D call uncertain. CDR1 is SGHTA, CDR2 FQGNSA, per germline. The CDR3 loop spans 13 amino acids. V was cut by 3 bases and J by 3 bases, with 5 bases left in between. As DNA, the CDR3 is TGTGCCAGCAGCTTCACATACACCGGGGAGCTGTTTTTT. This encodes CASSFTYTGELFF.

This clonotype occurred a few times. This chain connects TRBV20-1 to TRBJ2-3; possibly TRBD1 or TRBD2 for D (5 bases each). The CDR3 covers 14 residues. Trimming removed 5 bases from V and 2 bases from J, with 14 bases in between. CDR1 DFQATT and CDR2 SNEGSKA come from the germline V gene (reference sequence). The CDR3 loop reads CSAWGRLLTDTQYF. Written as DNA, the CDR3 is TGCAGTGCTTGGGGACGACTTCTCACAGATACGCAGTATTTT.

This clonotype was seen a handful of times. In DNA form, the CDR3 reads TGTGCCAGCAGTTTATCGGACCAGTATGGCTACACCTTC. Translation gives CASSLSDQYGYTF. The V call is TRBV27, the J call TRBJ1-2, with no clear D. The CDR3 is 13 residues long. Germline V lookup: CDR1 MNHEY, CDR2 SMNVEV (reference sequence). V was shortened by 0 bases and J by 5 bases, with 7 bases between the two germline ends.